The clone carrying this T cell receptor beta chain was detected a few times. Antigen: not known. RNA transcripts gave rise to amplified TCR beta CDR3 regions. TCR CDR3 underwent first-round RT-PCR with the HTBI primer set. TCRdb re-derived calls from the multiplex PCR reads in MiXCR, one entry per CDR3 protein. This sample has hundreds of thousands of distinct CDR3 sequences; 14% occur once, and the top ten carry around 9.6%. This sample was taken from a study of T cells in Graves' hyperthyroidism and ophthalmopathy. Hyperthyroidism of Graves' type that showed no ophthalmopathy progression within 18 months was stable. A patient was excluded if there was uncontrolled infection, other autoimmune disease, pregnancy or lactation. Study-wide results and limits: Expanded thyroid clonotypes (above 0.001) were mostly also found in blood.

Material: blood. This clonotype was obtained from a woman aged 18-35 years with Graves' hyperthyroidism.

CDR3 residues: CASSKGAQGTGELFF. The CDR3 DNA is TGTGCCAGCTCAAAGGGGGCGCAAGGCACCGGGGAGCTGTTTTTT. The V gene is TRBV18, the J gene TRBJ2-2; 7 bases are a match to TRBD1. Germline CDR1 reads KGHSH; CDR2 reads LQKENI. V shed 5 bases, J shed 4 bases, and the junction held 7 bases outside the gene matches. This CDR3 has 15 residues.